This T cell receptor beta chain derives from a study of blood T cell repertoires in COVID-19. The authors' processing: Amplification from reference gene primers served as the basis for estimated nucleated cell counts. Repertoires were generated with immunoSEQ multiplex PCR, while TCRdb's copy carries only in-frame clones and drops some. That table supplies the V and J calls and clone size; D and trimming were determined from the DNA. There are tens of thousands of clones in the sample; 80% occur only once, and 15% to 20% lies in the top ten. The trim removed 1 base at V and 1 base at J, leaving 8 bases unmatched. This CDR3 spans 17 amino acids. Germline V gene sequence: CDR1 SGHAT, CDR2 FQNNGV.

Sequenced sample: peripheral blood. The chain combines TRBV11-2 with TRBJ2-3; 7 nucleotides agree with TRBD2. The TCR sequence derives from a woman aged 80 or over with acute or convalescent COVID-19. CDR3 bases: TGTGCCAGCAGCTTAGGTGGTTGGGGAGGGGGCACAGATACGCAGTATTTT. This sequence encodes CASSLGGWGGGTDTQYF.